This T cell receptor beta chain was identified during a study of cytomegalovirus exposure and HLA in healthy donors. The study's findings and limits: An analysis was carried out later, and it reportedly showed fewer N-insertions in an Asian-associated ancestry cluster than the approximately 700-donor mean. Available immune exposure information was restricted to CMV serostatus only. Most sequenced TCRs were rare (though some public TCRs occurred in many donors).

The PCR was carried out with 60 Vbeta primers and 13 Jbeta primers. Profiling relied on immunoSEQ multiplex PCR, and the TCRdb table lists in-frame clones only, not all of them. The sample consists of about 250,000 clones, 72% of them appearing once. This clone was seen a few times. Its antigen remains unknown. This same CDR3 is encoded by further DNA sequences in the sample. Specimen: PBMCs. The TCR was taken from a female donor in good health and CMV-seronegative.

The CDR3 coding sequence is TGTGCCAGCAGCGTAGGAGGGGGCACCTACGAGCAGTACTTC. It yields the protein CASSVGGGTYEQYF. This chain joins TRBV9 and TRBJ2-7; 7 nucleotides line up with TRBD1. The V and J ends lost 0 bases and 2 bases, in that order; junction bases with no gene match: 2. The CDR3 loop spans 14 amino acids. Looked up from germline, CDR1 is SGDLS and CDR2 is YYNGEE. Together with reference TRBV9 and TRBJ2-7, the CDR3 gives the full variable domain: DSGVTQTPKHLITATGQRVTLRCSPRSGDLSVYWYQQSLDQGLQFLIQYYNGEERAKGNILERFSAQQFPDLHSELNLSSLELGDSALYFCASSVGGGTYEQYFGPGTRLTVT.